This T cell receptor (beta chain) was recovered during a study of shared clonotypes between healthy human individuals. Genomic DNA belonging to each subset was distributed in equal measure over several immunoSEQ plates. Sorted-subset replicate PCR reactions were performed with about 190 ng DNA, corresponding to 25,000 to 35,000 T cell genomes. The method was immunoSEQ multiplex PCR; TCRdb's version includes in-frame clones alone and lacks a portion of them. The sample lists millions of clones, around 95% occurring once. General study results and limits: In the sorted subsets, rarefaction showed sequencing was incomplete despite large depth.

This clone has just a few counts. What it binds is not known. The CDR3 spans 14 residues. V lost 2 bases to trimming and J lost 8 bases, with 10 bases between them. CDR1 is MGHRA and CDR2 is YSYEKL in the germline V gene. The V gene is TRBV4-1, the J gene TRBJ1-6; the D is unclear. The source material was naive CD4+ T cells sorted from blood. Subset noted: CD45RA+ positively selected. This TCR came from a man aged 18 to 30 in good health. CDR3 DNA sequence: TGCGCCAGCAGCCAAATAGTCGGGGATTCACCCCTCCACTTT. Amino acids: CASSQIVGDSPLHF.